The 20 T cell receptor beta chains below come from one sample, sequenced in a study of technical replicates of blood from a handful of donors. Measured with immunoSEQ multiplex PCR; TCRdb has only the in-frame clones, and not every one. Seen here are about 54,000 clones, roughly 94% observed once, and the top ten hold 0.2% to 0.25%. The sequenced sample was T cells isolated from PBMCs. Source of these receptors: a human donor in good health.

CDR3: CASSIRTGSSYNEQFF. The DNA of the CDR3 is TGCGCCAGCAGCATTCGGACGGGGAGCTCCTACAATGAGCAGTTCTTC. The gene calls are TRBV5-1 and TRBJ2-1; D is perhaps TRBD2 (5 bases). The CDR3 is 16 amino acids. Germline loops: CDR1 SGHRS, CDR2 YFSETQ. The V end was cut by 4 bases, the J end by 0 bases, with 14 bases between.

This chain joins TRBV5-1 and TRBJ2-5; a weak D match, TRBD2 (5 bases). The CDR3 spans 15 residues. The germline V gene has CDR1 SGHRS and CDR2 YFSETQ. The V and J ends lost 4 bases and 1 base respectively, with 14 bases between them. CDR3 in DNA: TGCGCCAGCAGCCCTCGAGGGCCAACCCAAGAGACCCAGTACTTC. Protein: CASSPRGPTQETQYF.

This chain joins TRBV5-1 and TRBJ2-5; D may be TRBD1 (5 bases). Germline assignment: CDR1 SGHRS and CDR2 YFSETQ. Trimming took off 4 bases at V and 0 bases at J, with 10 bases between the two ends. The length of the CDR3 is 14 residues. The CDR3 loop reads CASSPDNHQETQYF. CDR3 in DNA: TGCGCCAGCAGCCCGGACAACCACCAAGAGACCCAGTACTTC.

The rearrangement uses TRBV5-1 and TRBJ2-6; no clear D gene. The CDR3 runs 15 residues. Germline lookup yields CDR1 SGHRS and CDR2 YFSETQ. The V gene lost 4 bases and the J gene lost 0 bases, with 8 bases spanning the gap. Here the CDR3 reads CASSLAVSGANVLTF. The CDR3 DNA is TGCGCCAGCAGCCTGGCTGTCTCTGGGGCCAACGTCCTGACTTTC.

The rearrangement uses TRBV15 and TRBJ1-2; TRBD1 agrees at 9 bases. Germline V gene lookup returns CDR1 LNHNV and CDR2 YYDKDF (reference sequence). This CDR3 has 18 residues. V was pared by 5 bases and J by 5 bases, with 18 bases of the junction left unmatched. The CDR3 spells CATSEEIRTGAKGYGYTF. CDR3 DNA sequence: TGTGCCACCAGCGAAGAGATCAGGACAGGGGCAAAGGGGTATGGCTACACCTTC.

The chain carries TRBV10-3 and TRBJ2-1, with TRBD2 identical over 16 bases. From germline, CDR1 is ENHRY and CDR2 SYGVKD. V was pared by 4 bases and J by 0 bases, with 6 bases of the junction left unmatched. The CDR3 runs to 19 residues. CDR3 sequence reads: CAISGGLAGGDSSYNEQFF. The CDR3 DNA reads TGTGCCATCAGTGGGGGACTAGCGGGGGGGGACAGCTCCTACAATGAGCAGTTCTTC.

This chain uses TRBV7-9 with TRBJ2-2; D is unclear. V was clipped by 5 bases and J by 6 bases, with 13 bases between them. CDR1 is SEHNR, CDR2 FQNEAQ, per germline (reference sequence). The CDR3 consists of 14 residues. The CDR3 protein is CASSPALRAGELFF. CDR3 DNA sequence: TGTGCCAGCAGCCCCGCCCTACGCGCCGGGGAGCTGTTTTTT. Full variable domain (rest looked up from reference TRBV7-9 and TRBJ2-2): DTGVSQNPRHKITKRGQNVTFRCDPISEHNRLYWYRQTLGQGPEFLTYFQNEAQLEKSRLLSDRFSAERPKGSFSTLEIQRTEQGDSAMYLCASSPALRAGELFFGEGSRLTVL.

The rearrangement joins TRBV6-5 to TRBJ2-5; perhaps TRBD2 as D (6 bases). The CDR3 is 16 residues long. Germline CDR1 reads MNHEY; CDR2 reads SVGAGI. Trimming cost V 2 bases and J 5 bases, with 18 bases left between them. CDR3 nucleotides: TGTGCCAGCAGTTACGGGTTCGGCGGGGCCGGGGAGACCCAGTACTTC. Protein sequence: CASSYGFGGAGETQYF.

The chain joins TRBV12-5 to TRBJ2-5, with D tentatively TRBD1 (7 bases). Trimming pared 5 bases from V and 6 bases from J, leaving 13 bases between. This CDR3 is 13 amino acids long. The germline V gene encodes CDR1 LGHNT and CDR2 FRNRAP. CDR3 loop: CASGQGGGKTQYF. As DNA, the CDR3 is TGTGCTAGTGGTCAGGGGGGAGGAAAGACCCAGTACTTC.

In nucleotides, the CDR3 is TGTGCCAGCACCCCCACGCTCGGGCGGGCGGATCCTGAAGCTTTCTTT. Protein: CASTPTLGRADPEAFF. The chain is built from TRBV28 and TRBJ1-1; D is unclear. Trimming removed 7 bases from V and 6 bases from J, with 24 bases in between. The CDR3 totals 16 residues. CDR1 and CDR2 from the germline V gene are MDHEN and SYDVKM.

V and J are TRBV29-1 and TRBJ1-5; tentatively, D is TRBD1 (6 bases). The V gene's germline CDR1 is SQVTM and CDR2 ANQGSEA. V was pared by 5 bases and J by 5 bases, with 13 bases between. The CDR3 contains 13 residues. DNA of the CDR3: TGCAGCGTTAGTGGGGACATGTATCAGCCCCAGCATTTT. Amino acids: CSVSGDMYQPQHF. The entire variable domain, with the rest obtained from reference TRBV29-1 and TRBJ1-5, is as follows: SAVISQKPSRDICQRGTSLTIQCQVDSQVTMMFWYRQQPGQSLTLIATANQGSEATYESGFVIDKFPISRPNLTFSTLTVSNMSPEDSSIYLCSVSGDMYQPQHFGDGTRLSIL.

The chain has TRBV10-2 and TRBJ1-2; 9 bases are shared with TRBD1. There are 16 residues in the CDR3. Germline loops: CDR1 WSHSY, CDR2 SAAADI. Trimming removed 3 bases from V and 4 bases from J; junction bases left unmatched: 9. CDR3 DNA: TGCGCCAGCAGTGATCAGACGGGACAGGGTACCTATGGCTACACCTTC. This gives the protein CASSDQTGQGTYGYTF.

The chain uses TRBV10-3 and TRBJ1-1; TRBD1 matches at 7 bases. Per the germline V gene, CDR1 is ENHRY and CDR2 is SYGVKD. The CDR3 covers 16 residues. The trim removed 2 bases at V and 4 bases at J, leaving 10 bases unmatched. The CDR3 region is CAISERGTAPLTEAFF. The CDR3 bases are TGTGCCATCAGTGAGCGGGGGACAGCTCCACTCACTGAAGCTTTCTTT.

Concerning this clone itself: At one of its ends the junction is not consistent with the germline gene, which may arise from a read error. The chain joins TRBV5-6 to TRBJ1-1; TRBD1 matches at 8 bases. The CDR3 has 16 amino acids. Germline-derived CDR1 and CDR2 are SGHDT and YYEEEE. In nucleotides, the CDR3 is TGTGCCAGCAGGTTGGCAGGGGGCGGGCGCGGCACTGAAGCTTTCTTT. As protein: CASRLAGGGRGTEAFF.

The gene calls are TRBV11-3 and TRBJ1-3, with D possibly TRBD1 on 6 matching bases. Germline V gene lookup returns CDR1 SGHNT and CDR2 YENEEA. V lost 4 bases, J lost 4 bases, and 20 bases lay in between. The CDR3 is 17 amino acids. The DNA for the CDR3 is TGTGCCAGCAGCTCCCATTCGACAGGCACCTCCGGAAACACCATATATTTT. Amino acid sequence: CASSSHSTGTSGNTIYF.

This chain uses TRBV6-6 with TRBJ1-1, with D possibly matching TRBD1 (6 bases). Germline CDR1 MNHNY, CDR2 SVGAGI (reference sequence). The CDR3 runs 16 residues. The V and J ends lost 5 bases and 1 base respectively, with 17 bases between them. Here the CDR3 reads CASSATGKGGNTEAFF. The CDR3, as DNA: TGTGCCAGCAGTGCCACAGGGAAAGGGGGGAACACTGAAGCTTTCTTT.

The chain couples TRBV13 to TRBJ2-5; D is possibly TRBD1 (5 bases). V was shortened by 5 bases and J by 7 bases, with 17 bases between the two germline ends. Germline CDR1 reads PRHDT; CDR2 reads FYEKMQ (reference sequence). The CDR3 loop spans 14 amino acids. For the CDR3, the DNA is TGTGCCAGCAGCCTCCTCGAAGGGGCAGTGACCCAGTACTTC. Protein: CASSLLEGAVTQYF.

This clone was picked up a small number of times. The genes are TRBV6-5 and TRBJ2-7, with 10 bases lining up with TRBD2. Losses at the gene ends were 7 bases for V and 0 bases for J; bases not matched to a gene: 6. This CDR3 comprises 15 residues. The germline V gene has CDR1 MNHEY and CDR2 SVGAGI. The CDR3 bases are TGTGCCAGCACCCTACTAGCGGGAAGCTCCTACGAGCAGTACTTC. Protein sequence: CASTLLAGSSYEQYF.

The rearrangement joins TRBV15 to TRBJ1-1, with a possible D match to TRBD1 (5 bases). The CDR3 loop spans 13 amino acids. The V gene's germline CDR1 is LNHNV and CDR2 YYDKDF (reference sequence). Trimming stripped 4 bases from V and 1 base from J, with 7 bases between. CDR3 residues: CATSIQENTEAFF. The CDR3 DNA sequence: TGTGCCACCAGCATACAGGAGAACACTGAAGCTTTCTTT.

The CDR3 protein is CASSYSGGEAFF. CDR3 bases: TGTGCCAGCAGTTACTCGGGGGGTGAAGCTTTCTTT. This chain uses TRBV6-5 with TRBJ1-1; D is possibly TRBD1 (5 bases). This CDR3 spans 12 amino acids. Trimming removed 0 bases at V and 7 bases at J, with 6 bases between. The germline CDR1 and CDR2 sequences are MNHEY and SVGAGI.